The T cell receptor beta chain under discussion was sequenced for a study of blood T cell repertoires in COVID-19. About the research overall: COVID-19 samples from acute and convalescent phases originated in the United States, Italy and Spain. PBMCs, B-cell-depleted T cells, or T cells provided the cDNA or gDNA that made up the material.

The table came from immunoSEQ multiplex PCR; TCRdb's copy has only in-frame clones and leaves some out. Of some 90,000 clones in the sample, 80% are singletons; the top ten hold roughly 20%. The CDR3 runs to 11 residues. From germline, CDR1 is DFQATT and CDR2 SNEGSKA (reference sequence). Trimming took off 4 bases at V and 8 bases at J, with 11 bases between the two ends. The V gene is TRBV20-1, the J gene TRBJ1-2, with a possible D match to TRBD1 (5 bases). The sample consisted of peripheral blood. The sequence came from a human donor in a cohort sampled during active COVID-19. The CDR3 sequence: CSATQGGGYTF. The CDR3 nucleotides are TGCAGTGCTACGCAGGGAGGCGGCTACACCTTC.